The subject of this entry is one T cell receptor (beta chain). The antigen remains undetermined. At one of its ends the junction is not consistent with the germline gene, which may arise from a read error. The CDR3 has 14 residues. Germline CDR1 and CDR2: MDHEN and SYDVKM. The data originate from a study of OX40 agonist ivuxolimab in advanced cancers. The assay was immunoSEQ multiplex PCR, and TCRdb's table has in-frame clones only and misses some. This sample has around 94,000 clones; 92% occur once, and the top ten carry about 3%. Autoimmune disease history or systemic immunosuppression was exclusionary. Study-level results: Dose levels from 0.1 to 3.0 mg/kg saw CD4+ and CD8+ blood T cells expand clonally by week 6. Expanded clones were, on average, more numerous among CD8+ T cells than CD4+.

This TCR was recovered from an adult with an advanced solid tumor such as melanoma, head and neck, liver or kidney cancer. The chain employs TRBV28 and TRBJ2-1; 12 bases fit TRBD2. The material sequenced was CD4+ or CD8+ T cells sorted from blood, taken in a trial of the OX40 agonist ivuxolimab. CDR3 protein: CASSLSQTSGSWVF. The CDR3 coding sequence is TGTGCCAGCAGTTTAAGCCAGACTAGCGGGAGTTGGGTCTTC.